Described below is a single T cell receptor (beta chain) sequence and its context. The sample holds many counts of this clonotype. The specificity of this receptor is unknown. Per-base qualities were not stored, and no clone one base away is much larger. The TCR beta CDR3 regions were amplified from the RNA transcripts. For the first round of RT-PCR on the TCR CDR3, the HTBI primer set was used together with the Qiagen OneStep RT-PCR kit. A second multiplex PCR round built the libraries, followed by size selection and purification. Sequencing of the libraries was done on an Illumina HiSeq2000 using paired-end 100 bp reads. On the study's bioinformatics: SOAPnuke was used to process the raw data, with reads discarded if the reads contained adapters or uncalled bases, had a mean Phred below 15, or lacked an exact constant-primer or identifier match. COPE v1.2.5 was used to merge the high-quality paired reads, and each unique nucleotide sequence was defined as a clonotype. MiTCR v1.1 was used to align clonotypes to the IMGT TRBV, TRBD and TRBJ reference segments. The analysis included only V-J combinations with a frequency above 0.0001, which together covered 99% to 99.2% of the repertoires. A TCS score was defined as the ratio of F50 (clonal expansion) to E x V (chaos), with BLOSUM62-based TCRdist applied between CDR3 peptides within each V-J. Welch's t-statistics and random forest reduced roughly 540 V-J features to 10 to 15, which were used in a naive Bayes classifier (R e1071). TCRdb passed the public sequencing reads through fastp at Q25 and MiXCR, retaining productive beta sequences. Duplicate CDR3 protein sequences are folded into a single record with the most common DNA and genes. The V and J calls reflect TCRdb's pipeline rather than the authors' work. For this sample the table gives 540,000 or so distinct CDR3 sequences, of which 15% to 19% were detected only once. About 7% of the sample rests with the top ten.

This entry belongs to a study of T cells in Graves' hyperthyroidism and ophthalmopathy (dated by TCRdb to between 2018 and 2021). Context from the whole study: Peripheral blood was sampled at the time of initial diagnosis, prior to any treatment. To identify distinguishing TCR V-J signatures, a discovery cohort of some 100 patients was used, comprising 43 with Graves' ophthalmopathy and under 60 with stable Graves' hyperthyroidism. Prospective prediction of ophthalmopathy was tested in an independent validation cohort consisting of 18 to 20 hyperthyroidism patients and around 17 patients who later progressed to ophthalmopathy. The approximately 100 discovery patients were divided at random into training and test sets in a 7:3 ratio. In several Graves' hyperthyroidism patients, the study also compared T-cell repertoires from thyroid tissue with T-cell repertoires from blood. Following sampling, methimazole starting at 30 mg daily was given to hyperthyroidism patients, and high-dose intravenous methylprednisolone was given to ophthalmopathy patients. The paper reports TCR Vbeta CDR3 sequencing of roughly 140 peripheral blood samples: approximately 41 ophthalmopathy, 70 to 85 hyperthyroidism and around 17 progressor patients.

The CDR3 holds 12 amino acids from the cysteine to the phenylalanine. The DNA shown is the 36-base CDR3, in frame from base 1. V and J lose 5 bases and 7 bases, and a span of 14 bases separates them. For CDR1 and CDR2, the germline V gene (reference sequence) lists GTSNPN and SVGIG. Stable Graves' hyperthyroidism was defined as the absence of progression to ophthalmopathy over 18 months of follow-up. Hyperthyroidism patients were newly diagnosed, with disease duration under 2 months, and aged 18 to 65 years. Patients with uncontrolled infections, other autoimmune diseases, pregnancy or lactation were excluded. Diagnoses were based on clinical symptoms, serum thyroxine and TRAb, thyroid ultrasound and orbital computed tomography. PBMCs were separated from roughly 9.3 ml of fresh peripheral blood using Ficoll-Paque density gradient centrifugation. Total RNA was extracted using Trizol reagent, and RNA quality was assessed on an Agilent 2100 Bioanalyzer.

Overall study results and their limits: In validation, progression to ophthalmopathy was predicted by the model with 55% to 71% sensitivity and 72% to 85% specificity, a median of 6.5 months before onset. Most expanded thyroid clonotypes (frequency above 0.001) were also found in blood, which suggests that blood repertoires may mirror thyroid immune responses. Sample size was not statistically predetermined, and investigators were not blinded to group allocation. A model built on a 13 V-J signature distinguished ophthalmopathy from stable hyperthyroidism, reaching 87.88% sensitivity and around 81% specificity in cross-validation and 80%/75% in testing.

Sample: blood. The rearranged chain carries TRBV30 and TRBJ2-5; the D gene is possibly TRBD1, with 6 bases matching. This sequence originates from a woman aged 30 to 39 with Graves' hyperthyroidism. The CDR3 protein sequence reads: CAWRQDPPTQYF. In nucleotides, the sequence is TGTGCCTGGCGACAGGACCCCCCGACCCAGTACTTC.